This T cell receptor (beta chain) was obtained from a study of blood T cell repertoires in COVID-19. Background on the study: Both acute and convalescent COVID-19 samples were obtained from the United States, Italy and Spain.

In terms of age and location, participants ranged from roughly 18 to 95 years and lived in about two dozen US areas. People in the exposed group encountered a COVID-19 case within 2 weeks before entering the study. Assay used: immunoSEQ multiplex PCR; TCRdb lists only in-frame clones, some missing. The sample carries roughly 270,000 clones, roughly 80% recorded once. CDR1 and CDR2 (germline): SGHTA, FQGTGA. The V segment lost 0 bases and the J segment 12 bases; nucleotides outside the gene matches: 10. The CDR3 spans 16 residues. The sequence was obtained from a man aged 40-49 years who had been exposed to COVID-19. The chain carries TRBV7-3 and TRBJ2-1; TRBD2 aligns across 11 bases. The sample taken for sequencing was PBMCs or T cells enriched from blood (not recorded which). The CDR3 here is CASSLTEASGRMGQFF. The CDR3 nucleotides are TGTGCCAGCAGCTTAACAGAGGCTAGCGGGAGGATGGGGCAGTTCTTC.